These 14 T cell receptor beta chains came from one sample sequenced in a study of CD8 T cells in Susac syndrome. After extraction with the RNeasy kit, 0.5 to 1 ug of the RNA was reverse transcribed using random hexamers. In TCRdb, the immunoSEQ multiplex PCR reads were re-called with MiXCR into one record per CDR3 protein. The table shows roughly 120,000 distinct CDR3 sequences, with 85% to 95% occurring only once. Sequencing was performed on CD8+ T cells from PBMCs. These receptors came from a human donor with multiple sclerosis.

The rearrangement links TRBV6-5 to TRBJ2-7; unclear D gene. Between the trimmed V and J ends, which lost 5 bases and 0 bases, there was a span of 14 bases. Germline lookup yields CDR1 MNHEY and CDR2 SVGAGI. There are 15 residues in the CDR3. The CDR3: CASSPQTHGSYEQYF. In nucleotides, the CDR3 is TGTGCCAGCAGTCCGCAGACCCATGGCTCCTACGAGCAGTACTTC.

The V gene is TRBV27, the J gene TRBJ2-5; the match to TRBD1 covers 11 bases. Germline lookup yields CDR1 MNHEY and CDR2 SMNVEV (reference sequence). Trimming removed 5 bases from V and 5 bases from J; junction bases left unmatched: 7. The CDR3 spans 15 residues. The CDR3 DNA is TGTGCCAGCAGTCCCCGGGACAGGGGGTTGGAGACCCAGTACTTC. Translated: CASSPRDRGLETQYF.

The chain has TRBV7-9 and TRBJ2-7; D is possibly TRBD2 (6 bases). V was shortened by 8 bases and J by 2 bases, with 16 bases between the two germline ends. This CDR3 region has 14 residues. CDR1 is SEHNR and CDR2 is FQNEAQ in the germline V gene (reference sequence). Here the CDR3 DNA reads TGTGCCAGCCGTAGGGACTCCCTTACCTACGAGCAGTACTTC. Encoded protein: CASRRDSLTYEQYF.

The J gene is TRBJ2-5, the V gene TRBV7-8; D is undetermined. Looked up from germline, CDR1 is SGHVS and CDR2 is FQNEAQ. The CDR3 totals 14 residues. Trimming shortened V by 7 bases and J by 1 base, and 13 bases separated the two germline ends. CDR3 coding DNA: TGTGCCAGCACCCCACCTGAGGCCCAAGAGACCCAGTACTTC. Translated: CASTPPEAQETQYF.

The chain joins TRBV4-1 to TRBJ1-1; D is ambiguous. This CDR3 contains 12 residues. Germline V gene sequence: CDR1 MGHRA, CDR2 YSYEKL. The V gene lost 1 base and the J gene lost 8 bases, with 8 bases spanning the gap. The CDR3: CASSQVGGEAFF. DNA for the CDR3: TGCGCCAGCAGCCAAGTTGGTGGAGAAGCTTTCTTT.

The J gene is TRBJ2-5, the V gene TRBV18; D gene uncertain. The V end lost 6 bases, the J end lost 5 bases, and 22 bases lay between the germline ends. CDR3 length equals 16 residues. Germline CDR1 reads KGHSH; CDR2 reads LQKENI. DNA of the CDR3: TGTGCCAGCTCCCCTCTGGACGTTGTCTCGTATGAGACCCAGTACTTC. This encodes CASSPLDVVSYETQYF.

This chain joins TRBV12-3 or TRBV12-4 and TRBJ2-7; a weak D match, TRBD2 (5 bases). The CDR3 extends over 14 amino acids. Trimming cost V 3 bases and J 6 bases, with 15 bases left between them. The CDR3 region is CASSFGLARSEQYV. The CDR3 bases are TGTGCCAGCAGTTTCGGGCTAGCACGGTCCGAGCAGTACGTC.

The chain combines TRBV12-5 with TRBJ2-5, with TRBD1 as a possible D gene (7 bases). Trimming removed 4 bases at V and 3 bases at J, with 15 bases between. CDR3 size: 15 residues. The germline CDR1 and CDR2 sequences are LGHNT and FRNRAP. In DNA form, the CDR3 reads TGTGCTAGTGGTTGGAGGGGACAGATAGAAGAGACCCAGTACTTC. Translated, it gives CASGWRGQIEETQYF.

Only a few counts were recorded for this clonotype. This chain links TRBV9 with TRBJ2-1, with D perhaps matching TRBD2 (6 bases). CDR1 and CDR2 (germline): SGDLS, YYNGEE. Trimming left V 0 bases short and J 0 bases short, with 10 bases between. CDR3 length: 16 amino acids. The CDR3 DNA is TGTGCCAGCAGCGTAGGTGGGGGGTCCTCCTACAATGAGCAGTTCTTC. Amino acid sequence: CASSVGGGSSYNEQFF.

The chain couples TRBV13 to TRBJ2-1, with D unclear. V lost 4 bases and J 0 bases, leaving 19 bases between the germline ends. CDR1 and CDR2 from the germline V gene are PRHDT and FYEKMQ (reference sequence). This CDR3 region has 18 residues. The CDR3 reads CASSSFFSSENSYNEQFF. The CDR3 bases are TGTGCCAGCAGCTCATTTTTTTCGTCCGAAAACTCCTACAATGAGCAGTTCTTC.

The rearrangement links TRBV3-1 to TRBJ2-7; unclear D gene. This CDR3 region has 12 residues. Trimming removed 4 bases from V and 7 bases from J, with 11 bases in between. Germline CDR1 reads LGHDT; CDR2 reads YNNKEL (reference sequence). This CDR3 reads CASSPEIGEQYF. The CDR3 DNA is TGTGCCAGCAGCCCCGAGATAGGGGAGCAGTACTTC.

In its sample, this clonotype was seen a few times. This chain connects TRBV5-8 to TRBJ2-7; D ambiguous. The germline V and J ends were trimmed by 4 bases and 4 bases, with 6 bases remaining between them. The germline gives CDR1 SGHTS, CDR2 YDEGEE. The CDR3 runs to 11 residues. CDR3 sequence: CASSAAYEQYF. The CDR3 nucleotides read TGTGCCAGCAGCGCGGCGTACGAGCAGTACTTC.

DNA for the CDR3: TGTGCCAGCAGTTACGCCGGGACCTACAATGAGCAGTTCTTC. This gives the protein CASSYAGTYNEQFF. The chain recombines TRBV6-6 with TRBJ2-1; D perhaps matches TRBD2 (5 bases). V shed 2 bases and J shed 2 bases, with 7 bases lying between them. This CDR3 has 14 amino acids. Germline lookup yields CDR1 MNHNY and CDR2 SVGAGI (reference sequence).

The chain has TRBV11-2 and TRBJ2-5; 9 bases are shared with TRBD2. The germline V gene has CDR1 SGHAT and CDR2 FQNNGV. This CDR3 is built from 17 residues. V was pared by 5 bases and J by 5 bases, with 15 bases of the junction left unmatched. CDR3 sequence (DNA): TGTGCCAGCAGCCCAAGGAGGGGCGGGGGGGCTGGGGAGACCCAGTACTTC. This gives the protein CASSPRRGGGAGETQYF. Full variable domain (missing parts from reference TRBV11-2 and TRBJ2-5): EAGVAQSPRYKIIEKRQSVAFWCNPISGHATLYWYQQILGQGPKLLIQFQNNGVVDDSQLPKDRFSAERLKGVDSTLKIQPAKLEDSAVYLCASSPRRGGGAGETQYFGPGTRLLVL.